A single count supports the clone carrying this T cell receptor beta chain. Produced via immunoSEQ multiplex PCR; TCRdb's table is partial and in-frame only. The sample lists about 46,000 clones; roughly 86% were seen once. These data come from a study of OX40 agonist ivuxolimab in advanced cancers. Deletions cut 2 bases from V and 0 bases from J, with 14 bases between. CDR1 is LNHNV and CDR2 is YYDKDF in the germline V gene (reference sequence). The CDR3 totals 18 residues. Sequencing used CD4+ or CD8+ T cells sorted from blood, obtained in a trial of the OX40 agonist ivuxolimab. The TCR comes from an adult with an advanced solid tumor such as melanoma, head and neck, liver or kidney cancer. V usage is TRBV15 and J usage is TRBJ2-6, with no clear D. The CDR3 is CATSRRALGNSGANVLTF. As DNA, the CDR3 is TGTGCCACCAGCAGAAGGGCCCTAGGTAACTCTGGGGCCAACGTCCTGACTTTC.